These T cell receptor beta chains were read from a single sample in a study. TCRdb reanalysed the 5' RACE reads using MiXCR and keeps one entry per CDR3 protein. In the table there are about 50,000 distinct CDR3 sequences, around 26% of which are singletons. The material sequenced was naive CD4+ T cells sorted from blood. The receptors stem from a female donor with breast cancer. CDR3s include the opening cysteine and the closing phenylalanine or tryptophan. D genes are given only for firm matches. Not all rows give a size; the values are once, few, many and, for expanded clones, a class.

j_call clone_size v_call cdr3_length d_call cdr3_aa cdr3_nt
TRBJ1-3 . TRBV7-9 19 TRBD1 CASSLIMGQGFSAGNTIYF TGTGCCAGCAGCTTAATAATGGGACAGGGCTTCTCTGCGGGAAACACCATATATTTT
TRBJ2-1 . TRBV5-1 14 TRBD1 CASSDGQGVGEQFF TGCGCCAGCAGCGACGGACAGGGGGTCGGTGAGCAGTTCTTC
TRBJ2-4 few TRBV20-1 13 TRBD1 CSVPQGAKNIQYF TGCAGTGTTCCACAGGGGGCAAAAAACATTCAGTACTTC
TRBJ2-7 few TRBV7-3 17 . CASSLLGGGASSGKQYF TGTGCCAGCAGCTTATTAGGGGGAGGAGCCTCCTCTGGGAAACAGTACTTC
TRBJ2-5 few TRBV28 15 . CASSSGGQGQETQYF TGTGCCAGCAGTTCGGGCGGCCAGGGTCAAGAGACCCAGTACTTC
TRBJ2-7 medium-sized TRBV6-5 15 TRBD2 CASSRHSGSSYEQYF TGTGCCAGCAGTAGACATAGCGGGAGCTCCTACGAGCAGTACTTC
TRBJ2-1 . TRBV5-1 13 . CASGRGTYNEQFF TGCGCCAGCGGGCGAGGCACCTACAATGAGCAGTTCTTC
TRBJ2-5 medium-sized TRBV11-2 15 TRBD1 CASRPGQGEGETQYF TGTGCCAGCAGACCCGGACAGGGAGAAGGAGAGACCCAGTACTTC
TRBJ2-3 . TRBV18 13 . CASSPPSTDTQYF TGTGCCAGCTCACCACCCTCCACAGATACGCAGTATTTT
TRBJ2-1 . TRBV10-2 16 . CASSEPQGATYNEQFF TGCGCCAGCAGTGAGCCACAGGGCGCAACCTACAATGAGCAGTTCTTC
TRBJ1-5 . TRBV4-1 13 . CASSQERVQPQHF TGCGCCAGCAGCCAAGAGAGAGTCCAGCCCCAGCATTTT
TRBJ1-1 . TRBV20-1 13 TRBD1 CSYRDRGLTEAFF TGCAGTTACCGGGACAGGGGTTTGACTGAAGCTTTCTTT
TRBJ2-5 . TRBV7-2 15 TRBD2 CASSWTSGDQETQYF TGTGCCAGCAGCTGGACTAGCGGGGACCAAGAGACCCAGTACTTC
TRBJ2-6 . TRBV15 15 TRBD1 CATSHRGLGANVLTF TGTGCCACCAGCCACAGGGGGCTTGGGGCCAACGTCCTGACTTTC
TRBJ2-3 few TRBV9 16 . CASSVMGGSGTDTQYF TGTGCCAGCAGCGTAATGGGGGGCTCTGGTACAGATACGCAGTATTTT
TRBJ2-7 few TRBV12-3/TRBV12-4 12 . CASSSGGYEQYF TGTGCCAGCTCTAGTGGGGGATACGAGCAGTACTTC
TRBJ2-5 . TRBV28 12 . CASSPIEQTQYF TGTGCCAGCAGCCCCATTGAACAGACCCAGTACTTC
TRBJ2-1 . TRBV5-6 18 TRBD1 CASSLSNSGTVEAWEQFF TGTGCCAGCAGCTTGTCAAACTCCGGGACAGTTGAAGCGTGGGAGCAGTTCTTC
TRBJ2-5 few TRBV29-1 13 TRBD1 CSGRDRAGETQYF TGCAGCGGTAGGGACAGGGCTGGAGAGACCCAGTACTTC
TRBJ2-1 many TRBV6-2/TRBV6-3 15 . CASSKLALPHNEQFF TGTGCCAGCAGTAAACTAGCCCTACCTCACAATGAGCAGTTCTTC
TRBJ2-5 few TRBV7-2 13 . CASSLDGTETQYF TGTGCCAGCAGCTTAGACGGGACAGAGACCCAGTACTTC
TRBJ1-1 few TRBV3-1 15 . CASSRPGPNGVEAFF TGTGCCAGCAGCCGACCGGGCCCCAACGGTGTTGAAGCTTTCTTT
TRBJ2-3 . TRBV15 14 TRBD1 CATRQGTATDTQYF TGTGCCACCCGACAGGGGACAGCCACAGATACGCAGTATTTT
TRBJ2-3 . TRBV10-3 16 TRBD2 CAISGRLAGGTDTQYF TGTGCCATCAGTGGCAGACTAGCGGGGGGCACAGATACGCAGTATTTT
TRBJ1-1 many TRBV5-1 16 . CASSQATGHRDTEAFF TGCGCCAGCAGCCAAGCCACAGGGCACCGGGACACTGAAGCTTTCTTT
TRBJ2-2 few TRBV7-9 15 TRBD1 CASNLDRGRTGELFF TGTGCCAGCAACCTTGACAGGGGAAGGACCGGGGAGCTGTTTTTT
TRBJ2-7 medium-sized TRBV7-9 15 TRBD1 CASSLLGTGQGEQYF TGTGCCAGCAGCTTATTGGGGACAGGGCAAGGCGAGCAGTACTTC
TRBJ2-7 many TRBV12-3/TRBV12-4 13 . CASSPGGPHEQYF TGTGCCAGCAGTCCCGGGGGGCCCCACGAGCAGTACTTC
TRBJ2-1 . TRBV20-1 16 TRBD1 CSARPTRDRGSNEQFF TGCAGTGCTAGACCGACGCGGGACAGGGGTTCCAATGAGCAGTTCTTC
TRBJ1-2 . TRBV12-3/TRBV12-4 14 TRBD1 CASSSGTGAYGYTF TGTGCCAGCAGTTCCGGGACAGGTGCATATGGCTACACCTTC
TRBJ2-1 . TRBV3-1 15 . CASSPDIRSYNEQFF TGTGCCAGCAGCCCCGACATAAGGTCCTACAATGAGCAGTTCTTC
TRBJ1-2 few TRBV18 13 . CASSPSDSRGYTF TGTGCCAGCTCACCCTCCGACAGTCGAGGCTACACCTTC